The source of this T cell receptor beta chain is a study of response to subunit inactivated influenza vaccine (dated 2018 in TCRdb). Concerning the study at large: Deep quantitative profiling of the T cell receptor repertoire was used in the study to follow responses to a trivalent subunit inactivated influenza vaccine.

The library was built by means of RT-PCR. TCRdb records Illumina HiSeq 2500 as the sequencer. The public reads were reprocessed in TCRdb via fastp at Q25 and MiXCR, keeping in-frame beta chains. Each record represents a unique CDR3 protein, reported with the most common genes and DNA among its rows. Recorded for this sample are some 480,000 distinct CDR3 sequences; roughly 9.8% of them occurred a single time. The ten biggest clones cover approximately 12% of the sample. The time point label here, explained by the study, means: more than 40 days after influenza vaccine administration. Paper-wide results and their limitations: The authors suggested that each seasonal influenza vaccination may recruit only a limited number of new T cells.

Details on this clonotype: Its specific antigen is unknown. Base qualities are not recorded, but no much larger clone differs from it by a single base.

From the cysteine up to the phenylalanine, the CDR3 has a length of 13 residues. Only the CDR3 DNA is retained, 39 bases long and in frame from the first base. The junction shows trimming of 5 bases on V and 12 bases on J, plus 16 bases between the germline ends. The chain is assembled from TRBV12-3 or TRBV12-4 and TRBJ1-4, with no confidently assigned D gene. The receptor was isolated from a man between 45 and 60 years old who received an inactivated influenza vaccine. Donor details come from another sample of the same person, matched by shared clones. The material sequenced was PBMCs from blood, taken around seven weeks after vaccination. The sequence in DNA is TGTGCCAGCAGTCCCGGACCGCGTCGGGAACTGTTTTTT. Translated, it gives CASSPGPRRELFF.